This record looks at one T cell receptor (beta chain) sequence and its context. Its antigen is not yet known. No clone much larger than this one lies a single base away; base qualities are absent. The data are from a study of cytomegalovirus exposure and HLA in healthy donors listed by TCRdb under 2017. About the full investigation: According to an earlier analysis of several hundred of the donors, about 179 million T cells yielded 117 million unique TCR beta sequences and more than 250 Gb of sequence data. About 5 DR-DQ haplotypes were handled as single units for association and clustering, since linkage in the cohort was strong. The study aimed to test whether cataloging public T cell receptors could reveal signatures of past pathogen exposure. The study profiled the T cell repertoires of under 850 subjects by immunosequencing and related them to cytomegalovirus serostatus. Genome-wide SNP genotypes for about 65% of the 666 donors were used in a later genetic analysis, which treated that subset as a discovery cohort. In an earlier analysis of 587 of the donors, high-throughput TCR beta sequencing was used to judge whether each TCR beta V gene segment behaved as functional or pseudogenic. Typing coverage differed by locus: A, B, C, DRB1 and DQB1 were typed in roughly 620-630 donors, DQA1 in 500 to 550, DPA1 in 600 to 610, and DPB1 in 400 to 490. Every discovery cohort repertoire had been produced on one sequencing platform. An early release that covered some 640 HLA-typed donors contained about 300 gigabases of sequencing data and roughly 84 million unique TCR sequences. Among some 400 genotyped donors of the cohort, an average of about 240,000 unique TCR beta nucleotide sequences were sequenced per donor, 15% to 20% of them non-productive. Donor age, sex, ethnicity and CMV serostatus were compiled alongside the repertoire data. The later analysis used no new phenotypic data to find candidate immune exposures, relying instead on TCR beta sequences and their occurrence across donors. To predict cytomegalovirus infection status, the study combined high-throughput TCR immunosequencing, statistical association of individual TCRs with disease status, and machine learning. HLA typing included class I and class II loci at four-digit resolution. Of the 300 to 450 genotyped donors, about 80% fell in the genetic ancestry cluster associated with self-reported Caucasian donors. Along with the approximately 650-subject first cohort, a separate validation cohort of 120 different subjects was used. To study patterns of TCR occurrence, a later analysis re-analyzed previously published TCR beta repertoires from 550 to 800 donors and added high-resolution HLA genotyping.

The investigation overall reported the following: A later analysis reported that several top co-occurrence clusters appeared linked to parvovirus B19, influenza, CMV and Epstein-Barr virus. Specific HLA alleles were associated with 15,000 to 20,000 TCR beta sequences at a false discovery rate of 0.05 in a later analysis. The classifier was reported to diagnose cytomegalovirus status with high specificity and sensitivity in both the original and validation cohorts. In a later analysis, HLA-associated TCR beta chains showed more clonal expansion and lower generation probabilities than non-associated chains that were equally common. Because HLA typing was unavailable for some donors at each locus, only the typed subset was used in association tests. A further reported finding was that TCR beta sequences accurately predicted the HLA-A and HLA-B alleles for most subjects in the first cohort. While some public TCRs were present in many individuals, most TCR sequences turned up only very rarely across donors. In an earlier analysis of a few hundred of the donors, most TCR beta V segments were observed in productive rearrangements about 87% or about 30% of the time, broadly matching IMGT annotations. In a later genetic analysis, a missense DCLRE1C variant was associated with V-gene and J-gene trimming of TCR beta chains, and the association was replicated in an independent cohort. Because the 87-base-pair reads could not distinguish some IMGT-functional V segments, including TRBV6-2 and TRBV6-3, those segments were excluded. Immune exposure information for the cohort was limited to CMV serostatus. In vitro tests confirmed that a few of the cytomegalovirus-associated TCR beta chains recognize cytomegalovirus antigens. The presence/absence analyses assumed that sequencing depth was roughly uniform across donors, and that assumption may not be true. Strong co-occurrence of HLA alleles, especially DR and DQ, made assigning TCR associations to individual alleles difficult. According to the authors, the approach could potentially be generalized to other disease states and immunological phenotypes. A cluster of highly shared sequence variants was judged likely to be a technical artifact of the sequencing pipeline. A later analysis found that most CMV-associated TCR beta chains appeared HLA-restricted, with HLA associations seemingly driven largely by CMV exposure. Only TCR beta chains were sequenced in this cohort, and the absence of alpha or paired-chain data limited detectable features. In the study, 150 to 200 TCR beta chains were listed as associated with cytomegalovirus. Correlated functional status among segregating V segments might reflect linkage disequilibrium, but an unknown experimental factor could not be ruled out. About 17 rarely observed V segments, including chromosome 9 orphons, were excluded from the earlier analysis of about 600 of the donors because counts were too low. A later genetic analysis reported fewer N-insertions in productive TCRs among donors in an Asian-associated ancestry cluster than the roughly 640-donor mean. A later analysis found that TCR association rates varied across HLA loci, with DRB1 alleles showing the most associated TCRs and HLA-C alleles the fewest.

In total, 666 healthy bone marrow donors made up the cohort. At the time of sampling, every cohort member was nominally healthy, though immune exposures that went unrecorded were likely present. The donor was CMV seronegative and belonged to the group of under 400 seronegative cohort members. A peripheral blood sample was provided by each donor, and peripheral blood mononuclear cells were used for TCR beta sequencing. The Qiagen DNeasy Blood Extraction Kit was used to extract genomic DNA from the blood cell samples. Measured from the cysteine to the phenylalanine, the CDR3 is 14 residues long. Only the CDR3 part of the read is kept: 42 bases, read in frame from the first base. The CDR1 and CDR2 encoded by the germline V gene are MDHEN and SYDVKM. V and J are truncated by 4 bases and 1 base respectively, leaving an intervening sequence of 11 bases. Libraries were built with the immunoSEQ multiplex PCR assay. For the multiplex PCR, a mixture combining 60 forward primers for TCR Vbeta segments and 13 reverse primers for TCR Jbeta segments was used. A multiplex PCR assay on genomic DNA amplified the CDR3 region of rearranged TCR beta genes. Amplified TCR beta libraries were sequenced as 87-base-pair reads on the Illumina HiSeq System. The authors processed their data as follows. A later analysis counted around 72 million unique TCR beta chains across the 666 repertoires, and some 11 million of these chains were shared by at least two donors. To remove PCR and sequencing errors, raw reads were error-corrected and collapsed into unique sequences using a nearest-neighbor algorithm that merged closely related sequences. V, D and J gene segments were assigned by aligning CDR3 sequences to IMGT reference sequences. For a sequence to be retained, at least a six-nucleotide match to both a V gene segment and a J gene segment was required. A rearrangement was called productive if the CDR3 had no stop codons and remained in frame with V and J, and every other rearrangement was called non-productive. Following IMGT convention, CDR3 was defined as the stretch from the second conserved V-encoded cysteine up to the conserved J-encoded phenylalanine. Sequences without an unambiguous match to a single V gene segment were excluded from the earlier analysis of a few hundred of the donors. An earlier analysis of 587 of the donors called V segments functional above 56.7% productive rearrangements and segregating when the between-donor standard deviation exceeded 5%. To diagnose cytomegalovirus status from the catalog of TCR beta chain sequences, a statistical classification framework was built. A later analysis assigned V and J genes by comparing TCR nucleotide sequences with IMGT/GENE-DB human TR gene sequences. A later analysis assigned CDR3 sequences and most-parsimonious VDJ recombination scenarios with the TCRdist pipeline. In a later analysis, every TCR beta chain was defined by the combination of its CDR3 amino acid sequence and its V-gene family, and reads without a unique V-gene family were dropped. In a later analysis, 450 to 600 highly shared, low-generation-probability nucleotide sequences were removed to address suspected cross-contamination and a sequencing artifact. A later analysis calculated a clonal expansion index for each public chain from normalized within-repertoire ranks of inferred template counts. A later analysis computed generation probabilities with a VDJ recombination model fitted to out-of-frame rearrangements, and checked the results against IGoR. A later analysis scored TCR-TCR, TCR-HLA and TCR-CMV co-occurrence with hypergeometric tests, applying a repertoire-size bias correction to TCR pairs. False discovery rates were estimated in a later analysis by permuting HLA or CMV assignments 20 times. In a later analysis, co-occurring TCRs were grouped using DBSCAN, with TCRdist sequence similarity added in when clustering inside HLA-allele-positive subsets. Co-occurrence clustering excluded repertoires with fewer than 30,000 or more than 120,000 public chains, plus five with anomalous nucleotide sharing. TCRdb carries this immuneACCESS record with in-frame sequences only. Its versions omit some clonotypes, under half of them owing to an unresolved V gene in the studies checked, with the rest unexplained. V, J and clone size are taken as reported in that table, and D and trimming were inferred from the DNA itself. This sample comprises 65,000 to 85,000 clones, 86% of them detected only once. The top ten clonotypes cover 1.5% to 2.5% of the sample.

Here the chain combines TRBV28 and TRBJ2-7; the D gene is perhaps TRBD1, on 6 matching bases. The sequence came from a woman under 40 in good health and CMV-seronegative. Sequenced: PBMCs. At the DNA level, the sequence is TGTGCCAGCAGTTACCTACAGGGTTCCTACGAGCAGTACTTC. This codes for CASSYLQGSYEQYF.